This entry is about one TCR beta chain. There is no known antigen for this receptor. Base quality data are lacking; no much larger clone is found one base away. The cohort was made up of roughly 670 healthy bone marrow donors. At the time of sampling, every cohort member was nominally healthy, though immune exposures that went unrecorded were likely present. The donor was CMV seronegative and was included in the group of hundreds of seronegative cohort members. Every donor gave a peripheral blood sample, and the peripheral blood mononuclear cells from that sample were used for TCR beta sequencing. The Qiagen DNeasy Blood Extraction Kit was used to extract genomic DNA from the blood cell samples. From its cysteine to its phenylalanine, the CDR3 spans 11 amino acids. Left in the record is the CDR3 DNA by itself, 33 bases read in frame from the first base. V and J lose 5 bases and 7 bases, and a span of 8 bases separates them. As encoded in the germline V gene (reference sequence), CDR1 is LNHDA while CDR2 is SQIVND.

This record belongs to a study of cytomegalovirus exposure and HLA in healthy donors (dated by TCRdb to 2015 to 2018). Study-wide context: An earlier analysis of a few hundred of the donors reported approximately 260 Gb of sequence data and around 120 million unique TCR beta sequences obtained from approximately 180 million T cells. Alongside the repertoire data, information on donor age, sex, ethnicity and CMV serostatus was compiled. The study was designed to test whether signatures of past pathogen exposure could be identified by cataloging public T cell receptors. Typing coverage differed by locus: A, B, C, DRB1 and DQB1 were typed in about 629-640 donors, DQA1 in around 500, DPA1 in 600 to 610, and DPB1 in just under 490. Every discovery cohort repertoire had been produced on one sequencing platform. Roughly 290 gigabases of sequencing data and approximately 92 million unique TCR sequences made up an early release that covered around 640 HLA-typed donors. Among some 410 genotyped donors of the cohort, an average of 235,054 unique TCR beta nucleotide sequences were sequenced per donor, approximately 20% of them non-productive. Because of strong linkage in the cohort, roughly 5 DR-DQ haplotypes were treated as single units for association and clustering. Class I and class II HLA loci were covered by the typing at four-digit resolution. Genome-wide SNP genotypes for about three fifths of the roughly 670 donors were used in a later genetic analysis, which treated that subset as a discovery cohort. To predict cytomegalovirus infection status, the study combined high-throughput TCR immunosequencing, statistical association of individual TCRs with disease status, and machine learning. In addition to the first cohort of 500 to 850 subjects, a separate validation cohort of 120 different subjects was used. The later analysis used no new phenotypic data to find candidate immune exposures, relying instead on TCR beta sequences and their occurrence across donors. Of the 300 to 500 genotyped donors, roughly 76% were placed in the genetic ancestry cluster associated with self-reported Caucasian donors. The T cell repertoires of around 730 subjects were profiled by immunosequencing and related to cytomegalovirus serostatus. In a later analysis, previously published TCR beta repertoires from 600 to 850 donors were re-analyzed and high-resolution HLA genotyping was added so that TCR occurrence patterns could be studied. To decide whether each TCR beta V gene segment behaved as functional or pseudogenic, an earlier analysis of fewer than 750 of the donors relied on high-throughput TCR beta sequencing.

Beyond this particular receptor, the publication reports: V-gene and J-gene trimming of TCR beta chains was associated with a missense DCLRE1C variant in a later genetic analysis, and the association was replicated in an independent cohort. Correlated functional status among segregating V segments might reflect linkage disequilibrium, but an unknown experimental factor could not be ruled out. HLA typing was unavailable for some donors at each locus, so association tests used only the typed subset. According to a later analysis, TCR association rates differed among HLA loci, with DRB1 alleles showing the most associated TCRs and HLA-C alleles showing the fewest. The study listed 150 to 200 TCR beta chains as associated with cytomegalovirus. For the cohort, immune exposure information was limited to CMV serostatus. This cohort had only TCR beta chains sequenced, and the lack of alpha or paired-chain data limited which features could be detected. Because counts were too low, seventeen rarely observed V segments, including chromosome 9 orphons, were excluded from the earlier analysis of some 540 of the donors. Strong co-occurrence of HLA alleles, especially DR and DQ, made assigning TCR associations to individual alleles difficult. A cluster of highly shared sequence variants was judged likely to be a technical artifact of the sequencing pipeline. A later analysis associated about 17,000 TCR beta sequences with specific HLA alleles at a false discovery rate of 0.05. According to the authors, the approach could potentially be generalized to other disease states and immunological phenotypes. A later analysis found that HLA-associated TCR beta chains were more clonally expanded and had lower generation probabilities than equally common non-associated chains. A further reported finding was that TCR beta sequences accurately predicted the HLA-A and HLA-B alleles for most subjects in the first cohort. A few of the identified cytomegalovirus-associated TCR beta chains were confirmed in vitro to be specific for cytomegalovirus antigens. Most CMV-associated TCR beta chains appeared to be HLA-restricted in a later analysis, and the HLA associations seemed to be driven largely by CMV exposure. Roughly uniform sequencing depth across donors was assumed in presence/absence analyses, although this assumption may not hold. While some public TCRs were present in many individuals, most TCR sequences turned up only very rarely across donors. Some IMGT-functional V segments, including TRBV6-2 and TRBV6-3, could not be distinguished by the 87-base-pair reads and were therefore excluded. According to a later genetic analysis, donors in an Asian-associated ancestry cluster had fewer N-insertions in productive TCRs than the approximately 650-donor mean. In an earlier analysis of several hundred of the donors, most TCR beta V segments were observed in productive rearrangements about 87% or about 30% of the time, broadly matching IMGT annotations. The classifier was reported to diagnose cytomegalovirus status with high specificity and sensitivity in both the original cohort and the validation cohort. According to a later analysis, parvovirus B19, influenza, CMV and Epstein-Barr virus appeared linked to several top co-occurrence clusters.

The library was built by means of the immunoSEQ multiplex PCR assay. For the multiplex PCR, a mixture combining 60 forward primers for TCR Vbeta segments and 13 reverse primers for TCR Jbeta segments was used. The CDR3 region of rearranged TCR beta genes was amplified from genomic DNA by a multiplex PCR assay. The Illumina HiSeq System was used to sequence the amplified TCR beta libraries as 87-base-pair reads. The original pipeline was this. A later analysis tallied around 82 million unique TCR beta chains across the 640 or so repertoires, and approximately 12 million of those chains were shared by two or more donors. A nearest-neighbor algorithm error-corrected the raw reads and collapsed the reads into unique sequences, merging closely related sequences to remove PCR and sequencing errors. V, D and J gene segments were assigned by aligning CDR3 sequences to IMGT reference sequences. For a sequence to be retained, at least a six-nucleotide match to both a V gene segment and a J gene segment was required. A rearrangement was called productive if the CDR3 had no stop codons and remained in frame with V and J, and every other rearrangement was called non-productive. CDR3 was defined according to IMGT convention as the region running from the second conserved V-encoded cysteine to the conserved J-encoded phenylalanine. The earlier analysis of 587 of the donors excluded sequences that lacked an unambiguous match to a single V gene segment. An earlier analysis of 587 of the donors classified V segments as functional when productive rearrangements were above 56.7% and as segregating when the standard deviation between donors was above 5%. To diagnose cytomegalovirus status from the catalog of TCR beta chain sequences, a statistical classification framework was built. In a later analysis, TCR nucleotide sequences were compared against IMGT/GENE-DB human TR gene sequences so that V and J genes could be assigned. In a later analysis, CDR3 sequences and most-parsimonious VDJ recombination scenarios were assigned using the TCRdist pipeline. In a later analysis, every TCR beta chain was defined by the combination of its CDR3 amino acid sequence and its V-gene family, and reads without a unique V-gene family were dropped. To address suspected cross-contamination and a sequencing artifact, a later analysis removed 592 highly shared, low-generation-probability nucleotide sequences. In a later analysis, a clonal expansion index for each public chain was calculated from normalized within-repertoire ranks of inferred template counts. Generation probabilities in a later analysis came from a VDJ recombination model fitted to out-of-frame rearrangements, and those results were checked against IGoR. In a later analysis, hypergeometric tests were used to score TCR-TCR, TCR-HLA and TCR-CMV co-occurrence, with a repertoire-size bias correction applied to TCR pairs. A later analysis estimated false discovery rates by permuting HLA or CMV assignments 20 times. A later analysis grouped co-occurring TCRs with DBSCAN, adding TCRdist sequence similarity when clustering within HLA-allele-positive subsets. For co-occurrence clustering, repertoires with fewer than 30,000 or more than 120,000 public chains were excluded, along with four or five repertoires with anomalous nucleotide sharing. TCRdb provides this immuneACCESS table in a form limited to in-frame rearrangements. Some clones are lacking; in checked studies, under half of them reflect an unresolved V gene, and why the rest are absent is not known. V and J calls and clone size are as listed in that table; D and trimming were resolved from the DNA. For this sample the table gives 210,000 or so clones, of which approximately 84% were detected only once. In total, the top ten clones hold about 0.58% of the sample.

The chain is assembled from TRBV19 and TRBJ1-1; no D gene is confidently identified. The sequence was obtained from a woman in her thirties or forties in good health and CMV-seronegative. The sample taken for sequencing was PBMCs. CDR3 sequence: CASSEQYEAFF. Here is the DNA: TGTGCCAGTAGTGAACAGTATGAAGCTTTCTTT. Where the CDR3 stops, the reference TRBV19 and TRBJ1-1 genes take over; the full variable domain is DGGITQSPKYLFRKEGQNVTLSCEQNLNHDAMYWYRQDPGQGLRLIYYSQIVNDFQKGDIAEGYSVSREKKESFPLTVTSAQKNPTAFYLCASSEQYEAFFGQGTRLTVV.